This T cell receptor (beta chain) derives from a study of Ad26.COV2.S vaccination and SARS-CoV-2 variants. Study information: Intramuscular Ad26.COV2.S at 5x10^10 or 1x10^11 viral particles.

Study-wide points: Analyses of TCR breadth and depth may have underestimated total T cell responses.

With regard to this clone: Antigen specificity is unknown.

Treatment in this sample: 19 received Ad26.COV2.S at low or high dose, single or two shots; five or six received placebo; per-sample allocation not given. Repertoires come from day 63 after the first vaccine or placebo injection. Trimming cost V 5 bases and J 1 base, with 10 bases left between them. Germline V CDR1 and CDR2: SGHAT, FQNNGV. CDR3 length: 14 residues. The data were produced by immunoSEQ multiplex PCR, yet TCRdb's version contains in-frame clones alone and is incomplete. This sample has approximately 460,000 clones, with approximately 90% found just once. The clonotype originates from a person between 18 and 65 years old who received the Ad26.COV2.S COVID-19 vaccine or a placebo. J is TRBJ2-3 and V is TRBV11-2, with a tentative D call TRBD2 (5 bases). Here the sequenced sample was peripheral blood, taken in a trial of Ad26.COV2.S vaccine versus placebo. This CDR3 is CASSPGLGTDTQYF. In DNA form, the CDR3 reads TGTGCCAGCAGCCCTGGACTGGGCACAGATACGCAGTATTTT.